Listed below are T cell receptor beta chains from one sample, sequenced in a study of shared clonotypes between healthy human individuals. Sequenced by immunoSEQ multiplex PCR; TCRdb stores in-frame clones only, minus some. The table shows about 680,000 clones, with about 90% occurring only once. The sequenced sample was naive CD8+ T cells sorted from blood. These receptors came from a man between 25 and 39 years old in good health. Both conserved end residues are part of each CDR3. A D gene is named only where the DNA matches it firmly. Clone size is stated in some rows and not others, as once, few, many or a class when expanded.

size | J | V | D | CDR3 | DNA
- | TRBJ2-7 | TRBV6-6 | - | CASSYNRAYEQYF | TGTGCCAGCAGTTATAACAGAGCCTACGAGCAGTACTTC
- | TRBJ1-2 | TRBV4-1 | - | CASSQVTGDYGYTF | TGCGCCAGCAGCCAAGTCACAGGTGACTATGGCTACACCTTC
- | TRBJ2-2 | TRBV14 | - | CASSWTGREDTGELFF | TGTGCCAGCAGTTGGACAGGGAGGGAGGACACCGGGGAGCTGTTTTTT
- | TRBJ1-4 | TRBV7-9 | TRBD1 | CTSSLIGTEEKLFF | TGTACCAGCAGCTTAATAGGGACAGAAGAAAAACTGTTTTTT
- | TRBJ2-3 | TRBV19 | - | CASSIVGKADTQYF | TGTGCCAGTAGTATTGTCGGGAAGGCAGATACGCAGTATTTT
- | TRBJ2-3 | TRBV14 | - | CASSLLPTDTSTDTQYF | TGTGCCAGCAGCCTCCTCCCGACTGATACTAGCACAGATACGCAGTATTTT
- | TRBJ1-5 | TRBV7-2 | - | CASSLNRGANQPQHF | TGTGCCAGCAGCTTAAATAGGGGGGCCAATCAGCCCCAGCATTTT
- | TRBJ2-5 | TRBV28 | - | CASSDQETQYF | TGTGCCAGCAGTGATCAAGAGACCCAGTACTTC
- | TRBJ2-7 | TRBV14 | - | CASSQDEGAYEQYF | TGTGCCAGCAGCCAAGATGAGGGGGCCTACGAGCAGTACTTC
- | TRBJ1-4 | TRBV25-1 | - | CASSAGVDEKLFF | TGTGCCAGCAGTGCAGGGGTCGATGAAAAACTGTTTTTT
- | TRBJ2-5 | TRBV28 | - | CASSLGFETQYF | TGTGCCAGCAGTTTAGGGTTTGAGACCCAGTACTTC
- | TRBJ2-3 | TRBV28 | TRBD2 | CASSLRSSGRVFRTDTQYF | TGTGCCAGCAGTTTACGGTCTAGCGGGAGGGTGTTTCGCACAGATACGCAGTATTTT
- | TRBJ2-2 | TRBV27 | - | CASSFRARTPEELFF | TGTGCCAGCAGTTTTAGAGCCCGTACTCCAGAGGAGCTGTTTTTT
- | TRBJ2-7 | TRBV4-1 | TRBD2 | CASSQEILAGGYEQYF | TGCGCCAGCAGCCAAGAAATACTAGCGGGAGGCTACGAGCAGTACTTC
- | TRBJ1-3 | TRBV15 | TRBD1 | CATSRDRGSGNTIYF | TGTGCCACCAGCCGTGACAGGGGCTCTGGAAACACCATATATTTT
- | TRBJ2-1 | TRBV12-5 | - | CASGWGPDEQFF | TGTGCTAGTGGTTGGGGGCCCGATGAGCAGTTCTTC
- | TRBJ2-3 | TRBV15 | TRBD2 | CATSSTKREKADTQYF | TGTGCCACCAGCAGCACTAAGCGGGAGAAGGCAGATACGCAGTATTTT
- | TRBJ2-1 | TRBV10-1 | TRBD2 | CASSESFRGTSGVYNEQFF | TGCGCCAGCAGTGAGTCCTTTAGGGGGACTAGCGGGGTGTACAATGAGCAGTTCTTC
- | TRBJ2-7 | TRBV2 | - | CASSGSPLTYEQYF | TGTGCCAGCAGTGGTTCGCCCCTTACCTACGAGCAGTACTTC
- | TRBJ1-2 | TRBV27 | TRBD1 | CASSPTGKGYTF | TGTGCCAGCAGTCCGACAGGGAAAGGCTACACCTTC
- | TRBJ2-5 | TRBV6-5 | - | CASSHPQGPGETQYF | TGTGCCAGCAGTCATCCCCAAGGGCCGGGCGAGACCCAGTACTTC
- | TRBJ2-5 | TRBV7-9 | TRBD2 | CASSFLAGGPGETQYF | TGTGCCAGCAGCTTCCTAGCGGGAGGGCCGGGGGAGACCCAGTACTTC
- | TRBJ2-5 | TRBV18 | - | CASSPKQNRQETQYF | TGTGCCAGCTCACCAAAACAGAACAGGCAAGAGACCCAGTACTTC
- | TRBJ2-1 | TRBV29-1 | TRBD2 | CSVEGLAGGYNEQFF | TGCAGCGTTGAAGGCCTAGCGGGAGGATACAATGAGCAGTTCTTC
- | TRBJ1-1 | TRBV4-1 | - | CASSQDISGYTEAFF | TGCGCCAGCAGCCAAGACATCTCAGGGTACACTGAAGCTTTCTTT
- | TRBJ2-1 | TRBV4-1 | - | CASSQEGAGPYNEQFF | TGCGCCAGCAGCCAAGAAGGCGCCGGGCCCTACAATGAGCAGTTCTTC
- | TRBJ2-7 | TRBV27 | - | CASSFAANYEQYF | TGTGCCAGCAGTTTCGCTGCTAACTACGAGCAGTACTTC
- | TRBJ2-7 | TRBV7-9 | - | CASSQVRNEQYF | TGTGCCAGCAGCCAGGTGCGAAACGAGCAGTACTTC
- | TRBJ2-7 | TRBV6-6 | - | CASSYPGLSWQYF | TGTGCCAGCAGTTACCCAGGACTATCCTGGCAGTACTTC
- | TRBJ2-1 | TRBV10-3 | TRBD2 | CAIQGGRDNEQFF | TGTGCCATCCAGGGCGGGAGGGACAATGAGCAGTTCTTC
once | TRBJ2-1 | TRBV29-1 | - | CSTLGQGSYNEQFF | TGCAGCACCCTTGGGCAGGGTTCCTACAATGAGCAGTTCTTC
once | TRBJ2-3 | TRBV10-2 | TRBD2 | CASSEPGLAGGTDTQYF | TGCGCCAGCAGTGAGCCGGGACTAGCGGGAGGCACAGATACGCAGTATTTT
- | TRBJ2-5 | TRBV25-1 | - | CASSESRGGWETQYF | TGTGCCAGCAGTGAAAGCAGGGGCGGTTGGGAGACCCAGTACTTC
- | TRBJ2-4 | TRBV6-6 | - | CASSPGNIQYF | TGTGCCAGCAGTCCTGGGAACATTCAGTACTTC
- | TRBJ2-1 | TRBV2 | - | CASSARVPSFF | TGTGCCAGCAGTGCCCGGGTCCCCTCGTTCTTC
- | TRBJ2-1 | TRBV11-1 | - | CASSLEGSYNEQFF | TGTGCCAGCAGCTTAGAGGGCTCCTACAATGAGCAGTTCTTC
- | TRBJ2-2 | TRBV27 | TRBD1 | CASMSQGAGELFF | TGTGCCAGCATGAGTCAGGGGGCCGGGGAGCTGTTTTTT
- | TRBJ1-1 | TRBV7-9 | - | CASSFPSREGRGTNTEAFF | TGTGCCAGCAGCTTCCCCTCTAGGGAGGGGCGGGGTACGAACACTGAAGCTTTCTTT
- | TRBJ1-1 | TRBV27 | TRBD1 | CASSLPGQGRTEAFF | TGTGCCAGCAGTTTACCGGGACAGGGACGTACTGAAGCTTTCTTT
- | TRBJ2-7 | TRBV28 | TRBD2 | CASSPQKGLAHEQYF | TGTGCCAGCAGTCCCCAAAAGGGACTAGCGCACGAGCAGTACTTC
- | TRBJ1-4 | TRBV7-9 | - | CASRPPSGTYRSEKLFF | TGTGCCAGCAGACCCCCATCCGGGACATACAGGTCTGAAAAACTGTTTTTT
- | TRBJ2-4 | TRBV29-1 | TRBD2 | CSVGVAGGVNIQYF | TGCAGCGTTGGAGTAGCGGGAGGGGTAAACATTCAGTACTTC
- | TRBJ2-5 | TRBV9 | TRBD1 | CASSGAPGQDLETQYF | TGTGCCAGCAGCGGTGCTCCGGGACAGGACCTAGAGACCCAGTACTTC
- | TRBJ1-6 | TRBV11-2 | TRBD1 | CASSRTGDNSPLHF | TGTGCCAGCAGCCGGACAGGAGATAATTCACCCCTCCACTTT
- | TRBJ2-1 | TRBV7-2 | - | CASSLRGEQFF | TGTGCCAGCAGCTTAAGAGGGGAGCAGTTCTTC
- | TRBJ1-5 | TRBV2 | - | CASKEGHPQYQPQHF | TGTGCCAGCAAAGAGGGGCACCCGCAGTATCAGCCCCAGCATTTT
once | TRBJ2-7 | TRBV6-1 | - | CASSELVDSATYEQYF | TGTGCCAGCAGTGAATTGGTCGACAGTGCTACCTACGAGCAGTACTTC
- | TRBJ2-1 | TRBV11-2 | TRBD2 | CASSLVTSGGLYNEQFF | TGTGCCAGCAGCTTAGTGACTAGCGGGGGCCTTTACAATGAGCAGTTCTTC
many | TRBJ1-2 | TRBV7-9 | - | CASSPRGTNYGYTF | TGTGCCAGCAGCCCTAGGGGGACTAACTATGGCTACACCTTC
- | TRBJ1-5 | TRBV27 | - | CASSLLSGSGQPQHF | TGTGCCAGCAGTTTATTATCGGGGTCGGGTCAGCCCCAGCATTTT